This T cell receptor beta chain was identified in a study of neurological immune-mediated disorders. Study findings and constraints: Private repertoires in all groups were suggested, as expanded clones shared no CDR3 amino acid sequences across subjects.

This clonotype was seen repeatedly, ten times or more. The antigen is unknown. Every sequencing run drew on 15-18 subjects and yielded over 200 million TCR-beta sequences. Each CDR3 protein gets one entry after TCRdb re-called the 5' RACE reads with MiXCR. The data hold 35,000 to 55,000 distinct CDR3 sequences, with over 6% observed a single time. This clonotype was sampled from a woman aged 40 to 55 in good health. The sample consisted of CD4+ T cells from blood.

Here the CDR3 DNA reads TGTGCCAGCAGCTTAGACGAGTTTGGGCCCCAGCATTTT. It codes for CASSLDEFGPQHF. The rearrangement joins TRBV7-9 to TRBJ1-5; D ambiguous. V gave up 1 base and J gave up 9 bases, with 10 bases separating them. Germline loops: CDR1 SEHNR, CDR2 FQNEAQ (reference sequence). This CDR3 contains 13 residues. The full variable domain, completed using reference TRBV7-9 and TRBJ1-5, is DTGVSQNPRHKITKRGQNVTFRCDPISEHNRLYWYRQTLGQGPEFLTYFQNEAQLEKSRLLSDRFSAERPKGSFSTLEIQRTEQGDSAMYLCASSLDEFGPQHFGDGTRLSIL.